This TCR beta chain stems from a study of blood T cell repertoires in COVID-19 (dated by TCRdb to the early 2020s). In terms of the full investigation: Samples covering the acute and convalescent phases of COVID-19 were provided by collaborators in the United States, Italy and Spain. Deeply sampled blood TCRbeta repertoires from subjects exposed to, actively infected with, or recovered from COVID-19 were included in the dataset. The repertoires were released in a freely available public database intended as a resource for research on the immune response to SARS-CoV-2. Samples were obtained from the ongoing ImmuneRACE study (first 160 participants) and from over 1,000 subjects provided by 6 global collaborators. Where available, HLA class I and class II types were obtained from metadata supplied by the sample provider rather than from assay-based typing. A de-identified subject ID, COVID-19 status, age in years and sex were almost always included in the sample metadata. The prospective study material was composed of cDNA or gDNA derived from T cells, B-cell-depleted T cells, or PBMCs.

TCRbeta CDR3 regions were amplified from genomic DNA using the immunoSEQ Assay, a bias-controlled multiplex PCR. In the authors' own workflow: The number of nucleated cells in each sample was estimated from the amplification of reference gene primers within the assay. Sequence reads were collapsed and filtered to measure the absolute abundance of every unique TCRbeta CDR3 rearrangement. For each sample, productive Simpson clonality was calculated as the square root of Simpson's diversity index over productive rearrangements. TCRdb stores this immuneACCESS table with in-frame sequences only. Part of the clones is absent; in the studies checked, under half of the shortfall reflects unresolved V genes, and no reason is known for the rest. The DNA was the basis for D and trimming; V, J and clone size are from that table. In this sample the table shows some 300,000 clones, more than 75% of which occur a single time. The top ten constitute roughly 1% of the sample.

Sequences LGHDT (CDR1) and YNNKEL (CDR2) are obtained from the germline V gene (reference sequence). The CDR3, from cysteine to phenylalanine, totals 14 residues. The only DNA kept is the CDR3, 42 bases in frame from the first base. Trimming takes 1 base from V and 10 bases from J, and the germline ends sit 11 bases apart. Participants in the prospective study were enrolled through a virtual design, were aged about 18 to 89 years, and lived in about 25 United States geographic areas. To assign participants to cohorts, the prospective study relied on clinical history that participants themselves reported in a screening survey and a study questionnaire. Recovered participants in ImmuneRACE Cohort 3 were defined as having two consecutive negative NP/OP PCR tests, clearance from a healthcare professional, or resolution of symptoms. In the prospective study, whole blood, serum and a nasopharyngeal or oropharyngeal swab were collected from each participant by mobile phlebotomists. Participants in the prospective study had the option to provide additional blood draws and questionnaires over a roughly 2-month period. Before DNA extraction, blood samples from the prospective study were shipped at room temperature or frozen.

This clone was observed a single time. The antigen this receptor binds is unknown. Base-call qualities are not available, and no considerably larger clone is one nucleotide away. Paper-wide results and their limitations: How much clinical and demographic metadata was included differed by source and by participant, and the metadata was provided uncurated.

The source of this sequence is a woman between 25 and 40 years old who had recovered from COVID-19. Sequenced: PBMCs or T cells enriched from blood (not recorded which). The chain couples TRBV3-1 (or the pseudogene TRBV3-2) to TRBJ1-6, with TRBD1 as a weak D call on 6 bases. The DNA sequence is TGTGCCAGCAGCCAAGGGCAGGGGTGGTCACCCCTCCACTTT. This gives the protein CASSQGQGWSPLHF.